This TCR beta chain is from a study of blood T cell repertoires in COVID-19. TCRdb's table, derived via immunoSEQ multiplex PCR, lists solely in-frame clones and lacks some. The sample holds 110,000 to 150,000 clones; 87% are singletons and the top ten take roughly 12%. Recovered participants had two consecutive negative NP/OP PCR tests, healthcare professional clearance, or symptom resolution. The sequenced sample was PBMCs or T cells enriched from blood (not recorded which). The receptor's source is a man in his fifties or sixties who had recovered from COVID-19.

For the CDR3, the DNA is TGCGCCAGCAGCCCAATTAGCGGGCCCGGCGAGCAGTACTTC. Protein: CASSPISGPGEQYF. The chain joins TRBV5-1 to TRBJ2-7; 7 bases line up with TRBD2. Germline CDR1 is SGHRS and CDR2 is YFSETQ. CDR3 length equals 14 residues. Unmatched junction bases numbered 10, after V lost 4 bases and J lost 6 bases.